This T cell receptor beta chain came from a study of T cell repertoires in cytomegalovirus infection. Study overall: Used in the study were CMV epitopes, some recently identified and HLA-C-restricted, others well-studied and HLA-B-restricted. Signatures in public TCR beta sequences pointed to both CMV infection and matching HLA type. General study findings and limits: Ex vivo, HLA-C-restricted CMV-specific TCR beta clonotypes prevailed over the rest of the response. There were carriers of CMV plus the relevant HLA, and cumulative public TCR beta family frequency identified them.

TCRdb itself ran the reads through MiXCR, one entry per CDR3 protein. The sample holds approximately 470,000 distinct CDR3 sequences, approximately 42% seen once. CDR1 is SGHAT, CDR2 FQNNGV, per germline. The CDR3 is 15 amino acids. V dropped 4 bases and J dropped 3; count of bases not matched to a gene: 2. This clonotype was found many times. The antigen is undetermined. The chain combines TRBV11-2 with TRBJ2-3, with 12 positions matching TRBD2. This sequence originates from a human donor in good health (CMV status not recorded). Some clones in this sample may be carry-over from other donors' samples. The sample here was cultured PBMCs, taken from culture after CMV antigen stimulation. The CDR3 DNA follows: TGTGCCAGCAGCTCCCTAGCGGGAGGGACAGATACGCAGTATTTT. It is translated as CASSSLAGGTDTQYF.